This TCR beta chain emerged from a study of human T cells and chemical hapten exposure. Findings of the study overall: Expanded TCRs clustered into significantly more large CDR3 similarity groups than controls, the analysis revealed.

Library preparation tagged each individual cDNA molecule with a unique molecular identifier. Each CDR3 protein is one row after TCRdb ran MiXCR on the RACE reads. The sample has more than 250,000 distinct CDR3 sequences, about 9% seen once. This CDR3 has 14 residues. Trimming removed 2 bases at V and 4 bases at J, with 8 bases between. Per the germline V gene, CDR1 is SGHTA and CDR2 is FQGTGA. This clonotype has more than one count but fewer than ten. The antigen remains unidentified. Documented time point: pre-sensitization, week 0. Stated treatment: therapeutic diphenylcyclopropenone sensitization with weekly scalp DPC.

The sequence derives from a middle-aged woman with alopecia areata. Some clones in this sample may be carry-over from other donors' samples. The J gene is TRBJ2-2, the V gene TRBV7-3; D is unclear. Sequencing used whole blood, obtained in connection with sensitization to the hapten diphenylcyclopropenone (DPC). CDR3 region: CASSLQDRTGELFF. DNA of the CDR3: TGTGCCAGCAGCTTACAGGACCGCACCGGGGAGCTGTTTTTT. The full variable domain, completed using reference TRBV7-3 and TRBJ2-2, is GAGVSQTPSNKVTEKGKYVELRCDPISGHTALYWYRQSLGQGPEFLIYFQGTGAADDSGLPNDRFFAVRPEGSVSTLKIQRTERGDSAVYLCASSLQDRTGELFFGEGSRLTVL.